This entry is about one T cell receptor (beta chain). Its specific antigen is unknown. Per-base qualities were not stored, and no clone one base away is much larger. A single peripheral blood draw of approximately 110 mL on average was collected from each donor into heparinised tubes. Using a panel that included CD45RO, CCR7, CD25, CD127, CD95 and CD27, naive, central memory, regulatory and stem cell-like memory CD4+ T cells were sorted on a BD FACSAria II. Every sorted population had a purity above 95%. Right away, PBMCs were isolated by Lymphoprep density gradient centrifugation and were stained directly, with no culture step. So that batch effects would be minimized, each experiment stained and sorted samples in pairs, pairing one healthy donor with one patient. This entry is derived from a study of beta chain features in type 1 diabetes (dated by TCRdb to 2016 to 2019). General notes on the study: No differences in mean age, gender distribution, total cell number or subset yield were found between patients and healthy donors. A total of 107,917,701 sorted cells were examined across all samples, and the number of cells per subset was strongly correlated with RNA yield. In the study, recently diagnosed type 1 diabetes patients and matched healthy donors were compared on the TCRB repertoires of their sorted circulating CD4+ T cell subsets. Regulatory and stem cell-like memory subsets were isolated from only 8 patients and roughly 8 healthy donors, whereas naive and central memory subsets came from all 30 or so donors.

The High Capacity cDNA Reverse Transcription Kit was used to reverse transcribe all of the isolated RNA, meaning that expressed TCRB transcripts were what got sequenced. Deep immunoSEQ sequencing was performed on naive, central memory and regulatory T cell samples, with an average of roughly 3.6 million total reads per sample. Sorted cells were lysed in RLT buffer, and RNA was extracted using DNase-treated RNeasy Micro or Mini kits according to cell number. Each cell subset was processed on its own to prevent cross-contamination, while patient and healthy donor samples were processed together. Using the immunoSEQ multiplex PCR, TCRB sequences were amplified from cDNA into 87-bp fragments spanning the CDR3 region. Amplicons were sequenced on the Illumina HiSeq platform. In the paper's pipeline: Synthetic template baselines were used to correct PCR bias computationally, reads within Hamming distance 2 were collapsed together, and singletons that could not be merged were discarded. Reads were aligned against IMGT to assign V, D and J genes, CDR3 length and insertions or deletions at six rearrangement sites. Within each subset, clonotype counts were normalized to the number of sorted cells before true diversity and Gini coefficients were calculated with the tcR R package. The overlap coefficient, calculated on TCRB nucleotide sequences, was used to quantify repertoire sharing. TCRdb carries this immuneACCESS record with in-frame sequences only. Its versions omit some clonotypes, under half of them owing to an unresolved V gene in the studies checked, with the rest unexplained. The V and J calls and the clone size are those of that table, but D and trimming were determined from the DNA. This sample comprises 100,000 to 150,000 clones, roughly a sixth of them detected only once. The biggest ten clones account for around 2.5% of the sample.

Points the paper makes about the study in general: Because cDNA was sequenced instead of genomic DNA, activated cells with high expression could be over-represented, although the groups did not differ in activation or CD3 levels. Shorter templates might be favored by PCR, yet because patient and control samples were amplified and corrected together, any such skew would affect both groups equally. HLA sub-analyses involved small numbers of individuals, so any influence of HLA type on TCRB rearrangement remained unresolved. A moderate but significant shortening of TCRB CDR3 length was observed in type 1 diabetes patients in all four CD4+ subsets. At VDJ recombination sites, patients with type 1 diabetes made fewer insertions and deleted more nucleotides, a pattern implying thymic rearrangement abnormalities. Naive, central memory and regulatory TCRB repertoires appeared to be more similar among patients than among healthy donors.

The CDR3 starts with the cysteine, ends with the phenylalanine, and has 13 residues. Only CDR3 DNA is held: 39 bases, read in frame from base 1. The germline ends are 14 bases apart after V is trimmed by 4 bases and J by 7 bases. For CDR1 and CDR2, the germline V gene lists SQVTM and ANQGSEA. This receptor was identified in a man aged 18 to 30 with type 1 diabetes. The source material was central memory CD4+ T cells from blood. This chain joins TRBV29-1 to TRBJ1-5; TRBD1 could be the D gene, as 5 bases match. CDR3 sequence: CSVARTEGQPQHF. At the DNA level, the sequence is TGCAGCGTTGCTCGGACGGAGGGGCAGCCCCAGCATTTT.